This T cell receptor (beta chain) was found in a study of naive and memory T cell subsets. Germline-derived CDR1 and CDR2 are MGHRA and YSYEKL. V lost 1 base to trimming and J lost 4 bases; unmatched junction nucleotides: 7. The CDR3 sequence is 16 residues long. This clonotype came up a few times. A UMI-containing oligonucleotide was joined by 3' ligation to the TCR cDNA template. Reverse transcription used DNase-treated unsorted total RNA, aiming for roughly 1 to 1,100 ng. Amplification of ligated cDNA took four PCR rounds with SP2 and nested alpha and beta constant primers. TCRdb called the 5' RACE reads again in MiXCR, with one record for every CDR3 protein. The sample lists over 45,000 distinct CDR3 sequences, 6% to 8.5% occurring once.

This chain uses TRBV4-1 with TRBJ2-3, with 8 nucleotides matching TRBD1. This clonotype was obtained from a female donor in good health. CDR3 sequence reads: CASSQGSGGRSDTQYF. CDR3 coding DNA: TGCGCCAGCAGCCAAGGTTCAGGGGGCAGGTCAGATACGCAGTATTTT.